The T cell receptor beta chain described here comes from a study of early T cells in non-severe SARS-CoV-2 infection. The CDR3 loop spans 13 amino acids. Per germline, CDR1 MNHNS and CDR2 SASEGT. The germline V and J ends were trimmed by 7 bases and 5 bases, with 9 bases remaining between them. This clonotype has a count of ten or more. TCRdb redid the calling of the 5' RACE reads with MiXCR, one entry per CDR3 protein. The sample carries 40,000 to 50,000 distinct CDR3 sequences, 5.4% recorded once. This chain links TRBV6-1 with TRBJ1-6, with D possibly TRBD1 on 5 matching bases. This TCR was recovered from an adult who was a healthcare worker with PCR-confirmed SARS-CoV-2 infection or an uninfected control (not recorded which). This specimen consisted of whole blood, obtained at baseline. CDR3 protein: CASNRGDNSPLHF. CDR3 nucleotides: TGTGCCAGCAACCGGGGGGATAATTCACCCCTCCACTTT.